This T cell receptor (beta chain) was captured in a study of CD8 T cells in ankylosing spondylitis. TCRdb reprocessed the 5' RACE reads with MiXCR, giving one entry per CDR3 protein. The sample yields around 250,000 distinct CDR3 sequences, roughly a third seen once. V was cut by 3 bases and J by 1 base, with 11 bases left in between. This CDR3 spans 15 amino acids. Germline assignment: CDR1 SEHNR and CDR2 FQNEAQ (reference sequence). Remarks on this clonotype: No antigen is known for it.

Notes on the study in general: One TCR beta motif, made up of about 8 highly homologous variants, appeared characteristic of ankylosing spondylitis blood.

The clonotype originates from a male donor with ankylosing spondylitis or in good health (not recorded which). The genes are TRBV7-9 and TRBJ2-3; D is ambiguous. The sequenced sample was blood, either unsorted or a sorted T cell fraction (not recorded which). The CDR3 sequence: CASSFGSLGTDTQYF. CDR3 sequence (DNA): TGTGCCAGCAGCTTCGGTAGCCTAGGCACAGATACGCAGTATTTT.